This is a list of T cell receptor beta chains from one sample in a study of blood T cell repertoires in COVID-19. Sequencing used immunoSEQ multiplex PCR; TCRdb keeps in-frame clones, though not all of them. The sample contains some 160,000 clones, just under 90% of which appear only once. The sequencing input was peripheral blood. The receptors shown here come from a woman in her 70s with COVID-19, enrolled during active disease. Both conserved end residues are part of each CDR3. A D gene is named only where the DNA matches it firmly. Clone sizes are given selectively: once, few, many, or a class where the clone is expanded.

clone size: -
J gene: TRBJ2-1
D gene: TRBD2
V gene: TRBV18
CDR3 DNA: TGTGCCAGCTCACAACCGGGACTAGCGGGGGGGCGCTACAATGAGCAGTTCTTC
CDR3 protein: CASSQPGLAGGRYNEQFF

clone size: -
J gene: TRBJ1-2
D gene: -
V gene: TRBV10-1
CDR3 DNA: TGCGCCAGCAGTTCCCAACAGCTTCCCTATGGCTACACCTTC
CDR3 protein: CASSSQQLPYGYTF

clone size: -
J gene: TRBJ2-3
D gene: -
V gene: TRBV11-1
CDR3 DNA: TGTGCCAGCTGGAGGGGGGGCCGAACAGATACGCAGTATTTT
CDR3 protein: CASWRGGRTDTQYF

clone size: -
J gene: TRBJ2-7
D gene: -
V gene: TRBV28
CDR3 DNA: TGTGCCAGCAGTCGAACCGGGGGACGCTCCTACGAGCAGTACTTC
CDR3 protein: CASSRTGGRSYEQYF

clone size: -
J gene: TRBJ1-1
D gene: -
V gene: TRBV2
CDR3 DNA: TGTGCCAGCACCAACAGGTACATGAACACTGAAGCTTTCTTT
CDR3 protein: CASTNRYMNTEAFF

clone size: -
J gene: TRBJ2-7
D gene: TRBD1
V gene: TRBV7-6
CDR3 DNA: TGTGCCAGCCAGAAGGAGCAGGGGGCTTACGAGCAGTACTTC
CDR3 protein: CASQKEQGAYEQYF

clone size: -
J gene: TRBJ1-1
D gene: TRBD1
V gene: TRBV4-2
CDR3 DNA: TGTGCCAGCAGCCAAGAACCGGGACAGGGTGAGAACACTGAAGCTTTCTTT
CDR3 protein: CASSQEPGQGENTEAFF

clone size: -
J gene: TRBJ2-1
D gene: -
V gene: TRBV29-1
CDR3 DNA: TGCAGCGTTGTTCGGGGGACTCAATACAATGAGCAGTTCTTC
CDR3 protein: CSVVRGTQYNEQFF

clone size: -
J gene: TRBJ1-5
D gene: -
V gene: TRBV19
CDR3 DNA: TGTGCCAGTAGTTGGGGACTTAGCTATCAGCCCCAGCATTTT
CDR3 protein: CASSWGLSYQPQHF

clone size: -
J gene: TRBJ1-6
D gene: -
V gene: TRBV3-1/TRBV3-2
CDR3 DNA: TGTGCCAGCAGCCAAGGCAGGGAAAATTCACCCCTCCACTTT
CDR3 protein: CASSQGRENSPLHF

clone size: -
J gene: TRBJ2-2
D gene: -
V gene: TRBV7-2
CDR3 DNA: TGTGCCAGCAGCTTAGCAGGGGATAGAAGAACCGGGGAGCTGTTTTTT
CDR3 protein: CASSLAGDRRTGELFF

clone size: -
J gene: TRBJ2-1
D gene: -
V gene: TRBV2
CDR3 DNA: TGTGCCAGCAGAACAGGGAGCTCCTACAATGAGCAGTTCTTC
CDR3 protein: CASRTGSSYNEQFF

clone size: -
J gene: TRBJ1-5
D gene: TRBD1
V gene: TRBV10-2
CDR3 DNA: TGCGCCAGCAGTGAGGTTTGGCGGGACAGGGGTGAGCCCCAGCATTTT
CDR3 protein: CASSEVWRDRGEPQHF

clone size: -
J gene: TRBJ2-1
D gene: TRBD2
V gene: TRBV6-5
CDR3 DNA: TGTGCCAGCAGTTTTTCGACTAGCGGGGGGCCCAATGAGCAGTTCTTC
CDR3 protein: CASSFSTSGGPNEQFF

clone size: -
J gene: TRBJ2-1
D gene: -
V gene: TRBV11-2
CDR3 DNA: TGTGCCAGCAGCTTAGGCAGAGCGGAGTACAATGAGCAGTTCTTC
CDR3 protein: CASSLGRAEYNEQFF

clone size: -
J gene: TRBJ2-3
D gene: -
V gene: TRBV5-5
CDR3 DNA: TGTGCCAGCAGCTTACAGTTGCGGGGGCCACCTAGCACAGATACGCAGTATTTT
CDR3 protein: CASSLQLRGPPSTDTQYF

clone size: once
J gene: TRBJ1-2
D gene: -
V gene: TRBV2
CDR3 DNA: TGTGCCAGCAGTGGAGGGACTACCTACACCTTC
CDR3 protein: CASSGGTTYTF

clone size: -
J gene: TRBJ2-2
D gene: TRBD2
V gene: TRBV27
CDR3 DNA: TGTGCCAGCAGCAAAACTAGCGGGGGTTTTACCGGGGAGCTGTTTTTT
CDR3 protein: CASSKTSGGFTGELFF

clone size: -
J gene: TRBJ1-5
D gene: -
V gene: TRBV5-1
CDR3 DNA: TGCGCCAGCAGCTTGGGTGAGGGTGTGGGTCAGCCCCAGCATTTT
CDR3 protein: CASSLGEGVGQPQHF

clone size: few
J gene: TRBJ1-4
D gene: -
V gene: TRBV6-6
CDR3 DNA: TGTGCCAGCAGACAAGGGGCAACTAATGAAAAACTGTTTTTT
CDR3 protein: CASRQGATNEKLFF

clone size: -
J gene: TRBJ2-7
D gene: -
V gene: TRBV2
CDR3 DNA: TGTGCCAGCAGTTCCGCCTACGAGCAGTACTTC
CDR3 protein: CASSSAYEQYF

clone size: -
J gene: TRBJ2-5
D gene: -
V gene: TRBV30
CDR3 DNA: TGTGCCTGGAGTGCCGCAGGGGATGGAGTCGGGAGGGAGACCCAGTACTTC
CDR3 protein: CAWSAAGDGVGRETQYF

clone size: -
J gene: TRBJ2-7
D gene: -
V gene: TRBV7-2
CDR3 DNA: TGTGCCAGCAGCTTACGGGCAGGGGTACACGAGCAGTACTTC
CDR3 protein: CASSLRAGVHEQYF

clone size: many
J gene: TRBJ2-3
D gene: TRBD2
V gene: TRBV6-5
CDR3 DNA: TGTGCCAGCAGTAGGACTAGCGGGGGCCCAGATACGCAGTATTTT
CDR3 protein: CASSRTSGGPDTQYF

clone size: -
J gene: TRBJ1-5
D gene: TRBD1
V gene: TRBV18
CDR3 DNA: TGTGCCAGCTCAGGGTCCGGGACAGGAAATCAGCCCCAGCATTTT
CDR3 protein: CASSGSGTGNQPQHF

clone size: -
J gene: TRBJ2-2
D gene: TRBD1
V gene: TRBV5-1
CDR3 DNA: TGCGCCAGCAGCGGCCGGGACAGGGGGAACGCGAACACCGGGGAGCTGTTTTTT
CDR3 protein: CASSGRDRGNANTGELFF

clone size: -
J gene: TRBJ1-2
D gene: TRBD1
V gene: TRBV3-1/TRBV3-2
CDR3 DNA: TGTGCCAGCAGCCAGGGGGCGGCAGGGGGATATGGCTACACCTTC
CDR3 protein: CASSQGAAGGYGYTF

clone size: -
J gene: TRBJ1-2
D gene: -
V gene: TRBV14
CDR3 DNA: TGTGCCAGCAGCCAAGACTGGGGAGACGCATTTGGCTACACCTTC
CDR3 protein: CASSQDWGDAFGYTF

clone size: -
J gene: TRBJ2-6
D gene: TRBD1
V gene: TRBV5-1
CDR3 DNA: TGCGCCAGCAGCCCTGGGACAGTTGGGGCCAACGTCCTGACTTTC
CDR3 protein: CASSPGTVGANVLTF

clone size: -
J gene: TRBJ2-6
D gene: -
V gene: TRBV28
CDR3 DNA: TGTGCCAGCAGCAACAGTGGGCCTTTGGCCAACGTCCTGACTTTC
CDR3 protein: CASSNSGPLANVLTF

clone size: once
J gene: TRBJ1-1
D gene: -
V gene: TRBV6-5
CDR3 DNA: TGTGCCAGCAGCACGGGGGTGAACACTGAAGCTTTCTTT
CDR3 protein: CASSTGVNTEAFF

clone size: -
J gene: TRBJ1-5
D gene: -
V gene: TRBV19
CDR3 DNA: TGTGCCAGTAGTATAGCGGGCAGGGGCCTTTATAGCAATCAGCCCCAGCATTTT
CDR3 protein: CASSIAGRGLYSNQPQHF

clone size: -
J gene: TRBJ1-5
D gene: -
V gene: TRBV21-1
CDR3 DNA: TGTGCCAGCAAGGGGACAGGGGACCAGCCCCAGCATTTT
CDR3 protein: CASKGTGDQPQHF

clone size: -
J gene: TRBJ1-4
D gene: -
V gene: TRBV28
CDR3 DNA: TGTGCCAGCAGTTCAGGGCCGGAAAAACTGTTTTTT
CDR3 protein: CASSSGPEKLFF

clone size: -
J gene: TRBJ2-7
D gene: -
V gene: TRBV5-4
CDR3 DNA: TGTGCCAGCAGCCGGGACAACTACGAGCAGTACTTC
CDR3 protein: CASSRDNYEQYF

clone size: -
J gene: TRBJ1-1
D gene: -
V gene: TRBV7-9
CDR3 DNA: TGTGCCAGCAGCTTAGCGAGGTGGGCTGAAGCTTTCTTT
CDR3 protein: CASSLARWAEAFF

clone size: -
J gene: TRBJ2-7
D gene: TRBD1
V gene: TRBV6-9
CDR3 DNA: TGTGCCAGCAGTTTTGTTACAGGGGACTCCTACGAGCAGTACTTC
CDR3 protein: CASSFVTGDSYEQYF

clone size: -
J gene: TRBJ1-4
D gene: -
V gene: TRBV18
CDR3 DNA: TGTGCCAGCTCACCATCAGGTGGGTTGAATGAAAAACTGTTTTTT
CDR3 protein: CASSPSGGLNEKLFF

clone size: -
J gene: TRBJ1-3
D gene: -
V gene: TRBV7-2
CDR3 DNA: TGTGCCAGCAGCCCAAAACCTCTCGGGACAACTGGAAACACCATATATTTT
CDR3 protein: CASSPKPLGTTGNTIYF

clone size: -
J gene: TRBJ1-3
D gene: -
V gene: TRBV5-1
CDR3 DNA: TGCGCCAGCAGCTTGTCAGGTAGTGGAAACACCATATATTTT
CDR3 protein: CASSLSGSGNTIYF

clone size: -
J gene: TRBJ2-2
D gene: TRBD2
V gene: TRBV15
CDR3 DNA: TGTGCCACCAGCAGAGTAAGCGGGGGGGCCTCAGCCGGGGAGCTGTTTTTT
CDR3 protein: CATSRVSGGASAGELFF

clone size: -
J gene: TRBJ1-5
D gene: TRBD1
V gene: TRBV28
CDR3 DNA: TGTGCCAGCATTCGACAGGGCGAGCCCCAGCATTTT
CDR3 protein: CASIRQGEPQHF

clone size: once
J gene: TRBJ2-7
D gene: -
V gene: TRBV5-1
CDR3 DNA: TGCGCCAGCAGTCCGAGGACAGACCCCTACGAGCAGTACTTC
CDR3 protein: CASSPRTDPYEQYF

clone size: -
J gene: TRBJ1-1
D gene: -
V gene: TRBV7-9
CDR3 DNA: TGTGCCAGCAGCTTAGGATTATGGACAAACACTGAAGCTTTCTTT
CDR3 protein: CASSLGLWTNTEAFF

clone size: -
J gene: TRBJ1-2
D gene: -
V gene: TRBV7-8
CDR3 DNA: TGTGCCAGCAGCTTAGGAGTGGAGGGTGTGGGCTACACCTTC
CDR3 protein: CASSLGVEGVGYTF

clone size: -
J gene: TRBJ2-5
D gene: TRBD2
V gene: TRBV28
CDR3 DNA: TGTGCCAGCATAGGGGAGGGGCCAGCCGGGGAGACCCAGTACTTC
CDR3 protein: CASIGEGPAGETQYF

clone size: -
J gene: TRBJ2-2
D gene: -
V gene: TRBV5-5
CDR3 DNA: TGTGCCAGCAGCTTGGAAACGGGGAAGAACACCGGGGAGCTGTTTTTT
CDR3 protein: CASSLETGKNTGELFF

clone size: -
J gene: TRBJ1-1
D gene: TRBD1
V gene: TRBV2
CDR3 DNA: TGTGCCAGCACCAGACAGGGGAGCACTGAAGCTTTCTTT
CDR3 protein: CASTRQGSTEAFF

clone size: -
J gene: TRBJ2-7
D gene: TRBD1
V gene: TRBV28
CDR3 DNA: TGTGCCAGCACCTCAGGACAGGGAGTCTACGAGCAGTACTTC
CDR3 protein: CASTSGQGVYEQYF

clone size: -
J gene: TRBJ1-6
D gene: TRBD1
V gene: TRBV6-5
CDR3 DNA: TGTGCCAGCAGTTACTTTACAGGGGGCGATAATTCACCCCTCCACTTT
CDR3 protein: CASSYFTGGDNSPLHF

clone size: -
J gene: TRBJ2-7
D gene: TRBD1
V gene: TRBV7-2
CDR3 DNA: TGTGCCAGCAGCTTAGCCCGGGACAGCCGCGAGCAGTACTTC
CDR3 protein: CASSLARDSREQYF

clone size: -
J gene: TRBJ2-3
D gene: TRBD2
V gene: TRBV5-1
CDR3 DNA: TGCGCCAGCAGCTTGGGGGTCGGGGGGACAGATACGCAGTATTTT
CDR3 protein: CASSLGVGGTDTQYF

clone size: few
J gene: TRBJ2-2
D gene: TRBD1
V gene: TRBV5-1
CDR3 DNA: TGCGCCAGCAACCGGGACAGGGCGGACACCGGGGAGCTGTTTTTT
CDR3 protein: CASNRDRADTGELFF

clone size: -
J gene: TRBJ1-6
D gene: TRBD1
V gene: TRBV11-2
CDR3 DNA: TGTGCCAGCAGCTTGACAGGGCGAAATAATTCACCCCTCCACTTT
CDR3 protein: CASSLTGRNNSPLHF

clone size: -
J gene: TRBJ2-7
D gene: -
V gene: TRBV2
CDR3 DNA: TGTGCCAGCAGGGGGACGGAAAGGGAGGCGCAGTACTTC
CDR3 protein: CASRGTEREAQYF

clone size: -
J gene: TRBJ2-7
D gene: -
V gene: TRBV2
CDR3 DNA: TGTGCCAGCAGTCTTCAGGGTACCGATACAGGGCAGTACTTC
CDR3 protein: CASSLQGTDTGQYF

clone size: -
J gene: TRBJ2-7
D gene: -
V gene: TRBV6-4
CDR3 DNA: TGTGCCAGCAGTGAGTCCCTGTACGAGCAGTACTTC
CDR3 protein: CASSESLYEQYF

clone size: -
J gene: TRBJ1-5
D gene: TRBD1
V gene: TRBV5-1
CDR3 DNA: TGCGCCAGCAGCTGGACAGGGGGCAATCAGCCCCAGCATTTT
CDR3 protein: CASSWTGGNQPQHF

clone size: -
J gene: TRBJ1-5
D gene: -
V gene: TRBV4-2
CDR3 DNA: TGTGCCAGCAGCCAAGTAGCAGGGTTCAATCAGCCCCAGCATTTT
CDR3 protein: CASSQVAGFNQPQHF

clone size: -
J gene: TRBJ2-3
D gene: TRBD2
V gene: TRBV6-5
CDR3 DNA: TGTGCCAGCAGGGATCTAGCGGGGGGGCTAAATACGCAGTATTTT
CDR3 protein: CASRDLAGGLNTQYF